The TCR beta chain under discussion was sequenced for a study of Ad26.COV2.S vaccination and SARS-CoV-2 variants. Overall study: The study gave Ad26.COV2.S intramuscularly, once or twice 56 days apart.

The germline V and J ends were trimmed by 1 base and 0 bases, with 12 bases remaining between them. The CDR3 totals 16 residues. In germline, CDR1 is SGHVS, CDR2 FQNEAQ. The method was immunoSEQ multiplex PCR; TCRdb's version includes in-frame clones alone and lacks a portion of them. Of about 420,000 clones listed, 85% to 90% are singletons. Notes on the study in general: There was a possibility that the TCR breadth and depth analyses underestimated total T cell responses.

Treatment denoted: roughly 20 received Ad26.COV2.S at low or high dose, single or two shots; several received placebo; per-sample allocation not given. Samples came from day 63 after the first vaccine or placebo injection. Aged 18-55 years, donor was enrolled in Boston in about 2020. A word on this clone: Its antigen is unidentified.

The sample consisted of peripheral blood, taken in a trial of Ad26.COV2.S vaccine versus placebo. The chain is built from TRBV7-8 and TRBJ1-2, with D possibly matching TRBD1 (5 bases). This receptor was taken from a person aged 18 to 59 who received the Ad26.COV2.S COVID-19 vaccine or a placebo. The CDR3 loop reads CASSLGSRASNYGYTF. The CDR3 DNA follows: TGTGCCAGCAGCTTAGGTAGCAGGGCATCTAACTATGGCTACACCTTC. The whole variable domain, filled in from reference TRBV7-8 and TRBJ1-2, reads GAGVSQSPRYKVAKRGQDVALRCDPISGHVSLFWYQQALGQGPEFLTYFQNEAQLDKSGLPSDRFFAERPEGSVSTLKIQRTQQEDSAVYLCASSLGSRASNYGYTFGSGTRLTVV.